These T cell receptor beta chains were read from a single sample in a study of T cells in Graves' hyperthyroidism and ophthalmopathy. Each CDR3 protein is one row after TCRdb ran MiXCR on the multiplex PCR reads. The sample includes 530,000 or so distinct CDR3 sequences, 15% to 20% of them seen just once. The sample taken for sequencing was blood. These receptors were obtained from a woman younger than 35 with Graves' ophthalmopathy. Each CDR3 is given without its conserved first and last residue. Fields, in order: V gene, CDR3 protein.

TRBV18,ASSPPKTGSAETQY
TRBV15,ATSLGPRNEQF
TRBV7-2,ASSPRTREKLF
TRBV7-2,ASSLNSAAEAF
TRBV10-3,AIGGDSLDWGNEQF
TRBV3-1,ASSRPWVKGGNTEAF
TRBV11-2,ASSRGQVASEQY
TRBV7-6,ASSLNAGTGYTEAF
TRBV27,ASSSGRDYGPDTQY
TRBV30,AWRISGQGRETQY
TRBV19,ASSKLGTAGTEAF
TRBV4-3,ASSQEARDLYGYT
TRBV3-1,ASSQVGTGVYEQY
TRBV27,ASSSLSSFEAF